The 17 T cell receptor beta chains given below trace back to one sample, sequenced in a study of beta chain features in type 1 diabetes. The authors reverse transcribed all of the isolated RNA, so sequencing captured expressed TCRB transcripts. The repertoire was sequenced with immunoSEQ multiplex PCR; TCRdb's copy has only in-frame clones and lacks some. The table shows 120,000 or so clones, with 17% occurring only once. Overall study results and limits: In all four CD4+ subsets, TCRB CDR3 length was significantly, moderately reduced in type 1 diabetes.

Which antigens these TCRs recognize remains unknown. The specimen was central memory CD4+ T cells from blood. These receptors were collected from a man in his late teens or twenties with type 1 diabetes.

The CDR3 here is CASSQEGRSPLHF. CDR3 coding DNA: TGTGCCAGCAGCCAAGAGGGTCGATCACCCCTCCACTTT. This chain joins TRBV14 and TRBJ1-6; no clear D. CDR3 size: 13 residues. The germline V gene has CDR1 SGHDN and CDR2 FVKESK. Trimming left V 0 bases short and J 10 bases short, with 7 bases between.

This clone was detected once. CDR3 sequence reads: CSADSAGPFF. In DNA, the CDR3 is TGCAGTGCTGACAGTGCGGGGCCTTTCTTT. The chain recombines TRBV20-1 with TRBJ1-1, with D perhaps matching TRBD1 (5 bases). Germline-derived CDR1 and CDR2 are DFQATT and SNEGSKA (reference sequence). There are 10 residues in the CDR3. Trimming removed 5 bases at V and 12 bases at J, with 13 bases between.

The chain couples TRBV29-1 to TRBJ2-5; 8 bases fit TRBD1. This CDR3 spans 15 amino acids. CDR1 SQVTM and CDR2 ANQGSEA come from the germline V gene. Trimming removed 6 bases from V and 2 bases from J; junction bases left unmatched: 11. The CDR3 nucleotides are TGCAGCGTAGTTTTCGGACAGGGCATACAAGAGACCCAGTACTTC. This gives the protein CSVVFGQGIQETQYF.

The chain's CDR3 is CSVEFSSGSSYNEQFF. The CDR3 nucleotides are TGCAGCGTTGAATTTTCTAGCGGGAGCTCCTACAATGAGCAGTTCTTC. The rearrangement joins TRBV29-1 to TRBJ2-1; TRBD2 matches at 10 bases. V shed 2 bases and J 0 bases; nucleotides not matched to a gene: 4. CDR1 and CDR2 from the germline V gene are SQVTM and ANQGSEA. The CDR3 totals 16 residues.

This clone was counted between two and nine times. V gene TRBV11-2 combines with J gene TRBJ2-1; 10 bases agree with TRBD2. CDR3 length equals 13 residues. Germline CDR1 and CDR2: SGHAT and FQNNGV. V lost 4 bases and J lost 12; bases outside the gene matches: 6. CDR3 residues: CASSSIIAGGQFF. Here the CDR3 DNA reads TGTGCCAGCAGCTCAATCATAGCGGGAGGGCAGTTCTTC.

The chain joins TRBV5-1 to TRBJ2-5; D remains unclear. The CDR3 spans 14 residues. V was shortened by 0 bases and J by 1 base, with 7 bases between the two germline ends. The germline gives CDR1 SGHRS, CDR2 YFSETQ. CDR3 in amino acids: CASSLGASQETQYF. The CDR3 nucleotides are TGCGCCAGCAGCTTGGGCGCTTCCCAAGAGACCCAGTACTTC.

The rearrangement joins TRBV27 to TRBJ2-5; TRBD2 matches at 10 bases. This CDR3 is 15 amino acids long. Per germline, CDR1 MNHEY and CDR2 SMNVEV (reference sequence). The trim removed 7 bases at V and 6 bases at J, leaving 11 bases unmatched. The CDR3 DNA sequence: TGTGCCAGCAAGGTTCTAGCGGGAGATTGGAAGACCCAGTACTTC. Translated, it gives CASKVLAGDWKTQYF.

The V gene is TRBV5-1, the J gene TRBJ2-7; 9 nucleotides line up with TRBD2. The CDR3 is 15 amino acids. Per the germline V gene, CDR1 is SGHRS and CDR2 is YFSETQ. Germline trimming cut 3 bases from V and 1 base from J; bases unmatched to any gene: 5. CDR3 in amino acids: CASSSLAGASYEQYF. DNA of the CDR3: TGCGCCAGCAGCTCCTTAGCGGGAGCTTCCTACGAGCAGTACTTC. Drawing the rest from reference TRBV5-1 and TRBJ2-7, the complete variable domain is KAGVTQTPRYLIKTRGQQVTLSCSPISGHRSVSWYQQTPGQGLQFLFEYFSETQRNKGNFPGRFSGRQFSNSRSEMNVSTLELGDSALYLCASSSLAGASYEQYFGPGTRLTVT.

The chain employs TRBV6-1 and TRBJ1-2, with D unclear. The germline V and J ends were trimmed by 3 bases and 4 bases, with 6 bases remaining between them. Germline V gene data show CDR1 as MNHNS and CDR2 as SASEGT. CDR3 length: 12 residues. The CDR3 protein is CASSDPGYGYTF. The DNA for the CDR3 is TGTGCCAGCAGTGATCCAGGCTATGGCTACACCTTC.

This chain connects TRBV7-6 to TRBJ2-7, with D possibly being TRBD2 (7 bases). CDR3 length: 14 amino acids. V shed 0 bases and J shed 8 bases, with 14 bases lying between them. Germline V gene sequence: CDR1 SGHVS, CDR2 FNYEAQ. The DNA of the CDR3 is TGTGCCAGCAGCTTAGCCCGGGGGGCCACCCAGCAGTACTTC. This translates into CASSLARGATQQYF. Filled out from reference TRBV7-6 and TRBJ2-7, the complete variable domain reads GAGVSQSPRYKVTKRGQDVALRCDPISGHVSLYWYRQALGQGPEFLTYFNYEAQQDKSGLPNDRFSAERPEGSISTLTIQRTEQRDSAMYRCASSLARGATQQYFGPGTRLTVT.

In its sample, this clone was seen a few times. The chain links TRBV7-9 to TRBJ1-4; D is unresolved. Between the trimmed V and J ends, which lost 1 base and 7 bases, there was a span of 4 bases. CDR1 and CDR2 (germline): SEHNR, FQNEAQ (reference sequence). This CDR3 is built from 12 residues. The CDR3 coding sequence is TGTGCCAGCAGCTTAGAGGTTGAAAAACTGTTTTTT. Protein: CASSLEVEKLFF.

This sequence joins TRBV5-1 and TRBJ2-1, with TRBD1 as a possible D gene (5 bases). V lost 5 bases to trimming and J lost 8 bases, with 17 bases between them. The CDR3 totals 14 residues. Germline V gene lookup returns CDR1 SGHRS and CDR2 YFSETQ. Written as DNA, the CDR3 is TGCGCCAGCAGTCGGAGTGGTTTAGGGGATGAGCAGTTCTTC. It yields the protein CASSRSGLGDEQFF. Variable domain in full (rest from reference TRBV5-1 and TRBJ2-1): KAGVTQTPRYLIKTRGQQVTLSCSPISGHRSVSWYQQTPGQGLQFLFEYFSETQRNKGNFPGRFSGRQFSNSRSEMNVSTLELGDSALYLCASSRSGLGDEQFFGPGTRLTVL.

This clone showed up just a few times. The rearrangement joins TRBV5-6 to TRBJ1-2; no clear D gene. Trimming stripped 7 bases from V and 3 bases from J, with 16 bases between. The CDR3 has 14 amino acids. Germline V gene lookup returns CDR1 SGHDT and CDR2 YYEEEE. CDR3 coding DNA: TGTGCCAGCGGGCGGCAGACCTTCTACTATGGCTACACCTTC. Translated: CASGRQTFYYGYTF.

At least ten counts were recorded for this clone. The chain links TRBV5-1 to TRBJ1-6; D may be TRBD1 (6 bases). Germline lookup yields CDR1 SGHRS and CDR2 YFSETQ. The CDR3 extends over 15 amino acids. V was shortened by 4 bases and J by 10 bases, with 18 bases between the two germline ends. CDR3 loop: CASSLTQGGNSPLHF. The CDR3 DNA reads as TGCGCCAGCAGCCTTACACAGGGTGGAAACTCACCCCTCCACTTT.

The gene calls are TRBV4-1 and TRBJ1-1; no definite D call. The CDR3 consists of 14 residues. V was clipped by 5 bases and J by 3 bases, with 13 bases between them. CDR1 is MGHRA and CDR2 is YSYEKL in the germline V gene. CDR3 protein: CASSDRGQYTEAFF. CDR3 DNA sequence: TGCGCCAGCAGCGATCGTGGCCAGTACACTGAAGCTTTCTTT.

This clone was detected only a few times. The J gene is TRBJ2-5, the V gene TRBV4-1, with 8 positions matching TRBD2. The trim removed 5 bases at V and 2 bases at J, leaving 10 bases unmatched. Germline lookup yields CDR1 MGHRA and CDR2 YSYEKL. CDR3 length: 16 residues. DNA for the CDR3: TGCGCCAGCAGCAAGGGCGGGGCTAGCGGGCAAGAGACCCAGTACTTC. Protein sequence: CASSKGGASGQETQYF.

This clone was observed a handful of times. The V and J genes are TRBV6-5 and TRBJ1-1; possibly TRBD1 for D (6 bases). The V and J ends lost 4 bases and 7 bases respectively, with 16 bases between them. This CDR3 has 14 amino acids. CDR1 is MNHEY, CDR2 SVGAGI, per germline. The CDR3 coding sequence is TGTGCCAGCAGTTGGGACACGGACAGCAATGAAGCTTTCTTT. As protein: CASSWDTDSNEAFF.